This T cell receptor (beta chain) emerged from a study of blood T cell repertoires in COVID-19. The protocol was immunoSEQ multiplex PCR, while the TCRdb copy is restricted to in-frame clones and leaves out a portion. The sample consists of about 220,000 clones, 80% to 85% of them appearing once. The germline V and J ends were trimmed by 5 bases and 6 bases, with 10 bases remaining between them. CDR1 is LNHDA and CDR2 is SQIVND in the germline V gene (reference sequence). CDR3 length: 12 amino acids. The sequence was obtained from a woman between 25 and 40 years old who had recovered from COVID-19. Sequencing was done on a sample of peripheral blood. The rearrangement joins TRBV19 to TRBJ1-1; D is uncertain. The chain's CDR3 is CASSPLTAEAFF. In nucleotides, the CDR3 is TGTGCCAGTAGTCCCTTAACAGCTGAAGCTTTCTTT.